Shown below are 29 T cell receptor beta chains from a single sample sequenced in a study of tumor and adjacent non-tumor tissue in lung cancer. The template was RNA from unsorted bulk tissue. More than 3 cm separated this lung sample from the edge of the tumor. A modified ARM-PCR protocol with three rounds of nested PCR amplified TCRbeta. TCRdb used MiXCR to reprocess the multiplex PCR reads, holding one entry per CDR3 protein. The sample carries tens of thousands of distinct CDR3 sequences, over 60% recorded once. Sequences were obtained from distant non-tumor lung tissue. All receptors derive from a man aged 65-85 years with non-small cell lung cancer.

Note on this clonotype: A much larger clonotype is one base distant, so this may be a read error. The chain employs TRBV5-4 and TRBJ2-1; TRBD2 aligns across 8 bases. This CDR3 region has 15 residues. V shed 6 bases, J shed 4 bases, and the junction held 9 bases outside the gene matches. The germline V gene has CDR1 SGHNT and CDR2 YYREEE (reference sequence). CDR3 sequence: CASNASGSLYNEQFF. For the CDR3, the DNA is TGTGCCAGCAACGCCAGCGGGAGCCTATACAATGAGCAGTTCTTC.

This clonotype was recorded at least ten times. The gene calls are TRBV6-6 and TRBJ1-1; 11 nucleotides match TRBD1. V shed 2 bases, J shed 6 bases, and the junction held 2 bases outside the gene matches. This CDR3 region has 14 residues. Germline V lookup: CDR1 MNHNY, CDR2 SVGAGI (reference sequence). In DNA, the CDR3 is TGTGCCAGCAGTTACAGGACAGGGGGCCCTGAAGCTTTCTTT. Protein: CASSYRTGGPEAFF.

Comment on this clonotype: Being one base from a much bigger clone, this may be a read error. V and J are TRBV29-1 and TRBJ1-2; D is undetermined. The CDR3 is 12 amino acids. Trimming stripped 8 bases from V and 2 bases from J, with 12 bases between. From germline, CDR1 is SQVTM and CDR2 ANQGSEA. The CDR3: CSIPQENYGYTF. CDR3 DNA: TGCAGCATTCCCCAGGAGAACTATGGCTACACCTTC.

With respect to this clonotype: With a much larger clone just one base away, this may be a read error. The chain employs TRBV29-1 and TRBJ1-5; the match to TRBD1 covers 7 bases. The CDR3 sequence is 12 residues long. Germline CDR1 reads SQVTM; CDR2 reads ANQGSEA. Trimming cost V 4 bases and J 6 bases; bases outside gene matches: 3. CDR3 in DNA: TGCAGCGTTGGAGGGGGCAGTCAGCCCCAGCATTTT. Translated, it gives CSVGGGSQPQHF.

To note about this clonotype: This could be a read error, since a much larger clone is one nucleotide away. This chain connects TRBV7-2 to TRBJ2-1; D might be TRBD2 (5 bases). Germline V gene lookup returns CDR1 SGHTA and CDR2 FQGNSA. This CDR3 contains 15 residues. The CDR3 sequence is CVSSLSTGSHNEQFF. The CDR3 bases are TGTGTCAGCAGCTTATCCACGGGGAGCCACAATGAGCAGTTCTTC. Complete variable domain (other parts from reference TRBV7-2 and TRBJ2-1): GAGVSQSPSNKVTEKGKDVELRCDPISGHTALYWYRQSLGQGLEFLIYFQGNSAPDKSGLPSDRFSAERTGGSVSTLTIQRTQQEDSAVYLCVSSLSTGSHNEQFFGPGTRLTVL.

A remark on this clonotype: This may arise from a read error, as a much more abundant clone is one base away. The chain carries TRBV12-3 or TRBV12-4 and TRBJ1-2; D uncertain. The CDR3 sequence is 13 residues long. The chain's CDR3 is CASGLYARGGYTF. CDR3 coding DNA: TGTGCCAGCGGTTTATATGCCCGGGGAGGCTACACCTTC.

Concerning this clonotype itself: Since the CDR3 does not end with the conserved phenylalanine or tryptophan, this likely comes from a read error. The J gene is TRBJ2-1, the V gene TRBV4-1, with 9 bases aligning to TRBD2. The J segment lost 12 bases and the V segment lost 3 bases, leaving 24 bases of the junction unmatched. The CDR3 is 19 amino acids. Germline V gene lookup returns CDR1 MGHRA and CDR2 YSYEKL. As DNA, the CDR3 is TGCGCCAGCAGCCATACCGGGACTGGCGGGGGGGCCGGTGTTTTGGGGCAGTTCTAC. Translating it yields CASSHTGTGGGAGVLGQFY.

Comments on this clonotype: A read error may explain this, as a much larger clone is one base away. The genes are TRBV11-2 and TRBJ2-2; D gene unclear. The V gene lost 1 base and the J gene lost 4 bases, with 10 bases spanning the gap. CDR3 length equals 15 residues. In germline, CDR1 is SGHAT, CDR2 FQNNGV. CDR3 nucleotide sequence: TGTGCCAGCAGCTTAGCGGATATGGTCACCGGGGAGCTGTTTTTT. Its protein product is CASSLADMVTGELFF. The whole variable domain, remainder taken from reference TRBV11-2 and TRBJ2-2, is EAGVAQSPRYKIIEKRQSVAFWCNPISGHATLYWYQQILGQGPKLLIQFQNNGVVDDSQLPKDRFSAERLKGVDSTLKIQPAKLEDSAVYLCASSLADMVTGELFFGEGSRLTVL.

This clonotype was recorded once. Relative to the germline gene, one junction end is altered; a read error may explain this. V is TRBV6-6 and J is TRBJ2-6, with D maybe TRBD2 (6 bases). Germline assignment: CDR1 MNHNY and CDR2 SVGAGI (reference sequence). This CDR3 contains 16 residues. This CDR3 is CASNRPRGSGANVPTF. In nucleotides, the CDR3 is TGTGCCAGCAATCGTCCGCGGGGCTCTGGGGCCAACGTCCCGACTTTC.

With regard to this clonotype: No conserved phenylalanine or tryptophan is present at the end of the CDR3, so a read error is the likely explanation. V usage is TRBV30 and J usage is TRBJ1-2; D not certain. The CDR3 sequence is 13 residues long. Germline V CDR1 and CDR2: GTSNPN, SVGIG (reference sequence). The ends were cut back, 0 bases at V and 4 bases at J, with 9 bases in the middle. The CDR3 coding sequence is TGTGCCTGGAGTGTATTTGGAGCCTATGGCTACACCATC. It specifies CAWSVFGAYGYTI.

A remark on this clonotype: This could be a read error, since a much larger clone is one nucleotide away. The chain uses TRBV7-9 and TRBJ1-2, with a weak D call TRBD1 (5 bases). The germline V gene encodes CDR1 SEHNR and CDR2 FQNEAQ (reference sequence). This CDR3 comprises 13 residues. The CDR3 DNA reads as TGTGCCAGCAGCACCCAGGGTGGCTATGACTACACCTTC. Residues: CASSTQGGYDYTF.

Concerning this clonotype itself: A clone one base away is much larger, so this may be a read error. This chain joins TRBV5-5 and TRBJ1-4; 8 bases agree with TRBD1. Germline trimming cut 4 bases from V and 4 bases from J; bases unmatched to any gene: 6. This CDR3 has 15 amino acids. Germline assignment: CDR1 SGHKS and CDR2 YYEKEE (reference sequence). CDR3 sequence (DNA): TGTGCCAGCAGCACCCAGGGGGCGCTTAATGAAAAACTGTTTTTT. This gives the protein CASSTQGALNEKLFF. The full variable domain, in which reference TRBV5-5 and TRBJ1-4 provide the parts outside the CDR3, is DAGVTQSPTHLIKTRGQQVTLRCSPISGHKSVSWYQQVLGQGPQFIFQYYEKEERGRGNFPDRFSARQFPNYSSELNVNALLLGDSALYLCASSTQGALNEKLFFGSGTQLSVL.

This clonotype was counted a single time. The conserved closing phenylalanine or tryptophan is absent in this CDR3, likely reflecting a read error. The CDR3 nucleotides read TGTGCCTGGACCCCCGGCGGATACAAGCAGTACTCC. Protein sequence: CAWTPGGYKQYS. The J gene is TRBJ2-7, the V gene TRBV30; D uncertain. This CDR3 spans 12 amino acids. Per germline, CDR1 GTSNPN and CDR2 SVGIG (reference sequence). Between the trimmed V and J ends, which lost 4 bases and 8 bases, there was a span of 15 bases.

In regard to this clonotype: One end of the junction does not line up with germline, which may come from a read error. The CDR3 coding sequence is TGTGCCGGCAGCCCGGGTAATCAAAGGCCCCAGCATTTT. Its translation: CAGSPGNQRPQHF. The chain links TRBV6-1 to TRBJ1-5; D call uncertain. The length of the CDR3 is 13 residues. Per the germline V gene, CDR1 is MNHNS and CDR2 is SASEGT.

Comment on this clonotype: A much larger clone lies one base from this, so it may be a read error. This chain joins TRBV6-6 and TRBJ2-7; the D is unclear. The CDR3 has 12 residues. Germline values: CDR1 MNHNY, CDR2 SVGAGI (reference sequence). CDR3 amino acids: CASSLVAYEHYF. The CDR3 nucleotides are TGTGCCAGCAGTCTAGTCGCCTACGAGCACTACTTC.

Of note for this clonotype: Possible read error: a much larger clone is one base away. V and J are TRBV6-4 and TRBJ2-3, with 13 bases matching TRBD2. The CDR3 has 15 residues. Germline lookup yields CDR1 MRHNA and CDR2 SNTAGT. After removal of 3 bases from V and 4 bases from J, the junction contained 1 base not matched to a gene. The CDR3 region is CASSELAGGSDTQYF. DNA of the CDR3: TGTGCCAGCAGTGAACTAGCGGGAGGGTCAGATACGCAGTATTTT.

Regarding this clonotype: The junction shows a germline mismatch at one end, possibly a read error. The chain has TRBV6-5 and TRBJ1-5; D call uncertain. Germline V CDR1 and CDR2: MNHEY, SVGAGI. This CDR3 contains 19 residues. The CDR3 protein is CAGTKRPSGQTYSNQPRHF. The CDR3 DNA reads as TGTGCCGGCACAAAAAGGCCGTCCGGGCAGACTTATAGCAATCAGCCCCGGCATTTT.

Judged by abundance, this clonotype is medium-sized. V and J are TRBV11-2 and TRBJ2-1; TRBD2 is a possible D gene (6 bases). CDR1 and CDR2 (germline): SGHAT, FQNNGV. The V end was cut by 1 base, the J end by 2 bases, with 12 bases between. This CDR3 spans 16 amino acids. The CDR3 bases are TGTGCCAGCAGCTTAGTGGCGGGGTTCGCCTACAATGAGCAGTTCTTC. Its protein is CASSLVAGFAYNEQFF.

On this clonotype: The junction and the germline gene differ at one end; a read error may be behind it. This rearrangement joins TRBV11-2 to TRBJ2-6, with D perhaps TRBD1 or TRBD2 (5 bases each). Germline assignment: CDR1 SGHAT and CDR2 FQNNGV. The CDR3 loop spans 17 amino acids. DNA for the CDR3: TGTGCCAGCAGCTCCCATGGGGGTAGCTCTGGGGCCAACGTCCTAACTTTC. It translates to CASSSHGGSSGANVLTF.

For this clonotype: A read error may explain this, as a much larger clone is one base away. CDR3 sequence: CASKYTGGHSYEQYF. As DNA, the CDR3 is TGTGCCAGCAAGTATACAGGGGGCCACTCCTACGAGCAGTACTTC. The J gene is TRBJ2-7, the V gene TRBV12-3 or TRBV12-4; TRBD1 aligns across 9 bases. V lost 7 bases to trimming and J lost 0 bases; unmatched junction nucleotides: 7. The CDR3 contains 15 residues.

With respect to this clonotype: One end of the junction does not line up with germline, which may come from a read error. The V call is TRBV11-1, the J call TRBJ2-5; D unresolved. This CDR3 comprises 14 residues. Germline CDR1 reads SGHAT; CDR2 reads FQDESV (reference sequence). CDR3 residues: CASTLGDQQETQCF. In nucleotides, the CDR3 is TGTGCCAGCACCCTGGGTGATCAACAAGAGACCCAGTGCTTC.

This clonotype was detected many times. The J gene is TRBJ2-7, the V gene TRBV12-3 or TRBV12-4; the D is unclear. The CDR3 spans 13 residues. Trimming removed 6 bases from V and 4 bases from J, with 13 bases in between. The chain's CDR3 is CASSLASGYEQYF. The CDR3 DNA reads as TGTGCCAGCAGCTTGGCTTCCGGGTACGAGCAGTACTTC.

The V gene is TRBV12-3 or TRBV12-4, the J gene TRBJ2-2, with a tentative D call TRBD1 (6 bases). This CDR3 is 16 amino acids long. The ends were cut back, 10 bases at V and 0 bases at J, with 18 bases in the middle. CDR3 bases: TGTGCCAACAGGAGGACAGAGGCGTCGAACACCGGGGAGCTGTTTTTT. Its translation: CANRRTEASNTGELFF.

A single count supports this clonotype. This may be a read error, as it is one base from a much larger clone. The chain uses TRBV28 and TRBJ2-6; D possibly matches TRBD1 or TRBD2 (5 bases each). Germline V lookup: CDR1 MDHEN, CDR2 SYDVKM. The CDR3 is made up of 16 amino acids. The CDR3 bases are TGTGCCAGCAGTTTACCGCAGGGCGCCGGGGCCAGCGTCCTGACTTTC. It encodes CASSLPQGAGASVLTF.

This chain's CDR3 is CASSLQGTLFAWELFF. Here the CDR3 DNA reads TGTGCCAGTAGCCTACAGGGGACGCTGTTCGCCTGGGAGCTGTTTTTT. The chain joins TRBV11-2 to TRBJ2-2; 7 bases are a match to TRBD1. The CDR3 covers 16 residues. Trimming cost V 9 bases and J 9 bases; bases outside gene matches: 19. Germline CDR1 SGHAT, CDR2 FQNNGV.

This clonotype has ten or more counts. The J gene is TRBJ1-6, the V gene TRBV4-2; a possible D gene is TRBD1 (6 bases). Trimming shortened V by 0 bases and J by 10 bases, and 16 bases separated the two germline ends. Germline V CDR1 and CDR2: LGHNA, YNFKEQ. The CDR3 totals 16 residues. CDR3 sequence: CASSQERGRGTSPLHF. CDR3 bases: TGTGCCAGCAGCCAAGAAAGAGGCAGGGGAACCTCACCCCTCCACTTT.

The chain couples TRBV20-1 to TRBJ2-2; D not certain. The CDR3 consists of 13 residues. Germline CDR1 reads DFQATT; CDR2 reads SNEGSKA (reference sequence). Deletions cut 5 bases from V and 6 bases from J, with 13 bases between. DNA of the CDR3: TGCAGTGCTCTCGATTATGGTTCCGGGGAGCTGTTTTTT. Translating gives CSALDYGSGELFF.

A note on this clonotype: An end of the junction does not agree with germline; a read error may underlie this. The genes are TRBV6-1 and TRBJ2-7, with 9 nucleotides matching TRBD2. The CDR3 sequence is 14 residues long. CDR1 and CDR2 (germline): MNHNS, SASEGT. For the CDR3, the DNA is TGTGTCAGCATACGACTAGCGGCTCCCTACGAGCAGTACTTC. Protein sequence: CVSIRLAAPYEQYF.

Only a few counts were recorded for this clonotype. A much larger clone differs by one base, so this may be a read error. V is TRBV29-1 and J is TRBJ1-1; D gene unclear. This CDR3 has 10 amino acids. Per germline, CDR1 SQVTM and CDR2 ANQGSEA. This CDR3 is CNVEGPLVFF. The DNA of the CDR3 is TGCAACGTTGAAGGTCCCCTTGTTTTCTTT.